Listed below are T cell receptor beta chains from one sample, sequenced in a study of T cell clusters in autoimmune cytopenias. TCRdb derives one entry per CDR3 protein from the multiplex PCR reads, leaving out DNA. Its clone listing holds some 8,400 distinct CDR3 sequences. The sample taken for sequencing was peripheral blood. The receptors derive from a human donor with an autoimmune cytopenia or autoimmune hepatitis (not recorded which). The CDR3 runs from the conserved cysteine through the conserved F or W. Rows may omit the clone size; those that give it use once, few, many or a size class.

V gene: TRBV5-4
J gene: TRBJ1-3
CDR3 length: 16
clone size: .
CDR3 protein: CASSLAGDNSGNTIYF

V gene: TRBV6-5
J gene: TRBJ1-1
CDR3 length: 13
clone size: .
CDR3 protein: CASRGYRGPIAFF

V gene: TRBV11-2
J gene: TRBJ1-1
CDR3 length: 15
clone size: .
CDR3 protein: CASSFTDNPNTEAFF

V gene: TRBV12-3/TRBV12-4
J gene: TRBJ1-2
CDR3 length: 14
clone size: .
CDR3 protein: CASSATGTGEGYTF

V gene: TRBV10-3
J gene: TRBJ2-7
CDR3 length: 13
clone size: .
CDR3 protein: CAISAHTSSEQYF

V gene: TRBV7-2
J gene: TRBJ1-2
CDR3 length: 15
clone size: .
CDR3 protein: CASSQGKGTAAGYTF

V gene: TRBV10-3
J gene: TRBJ1-1
CDR3 length: 15
clone size: .
CDR3 protein: CAIRQGQSLNTEAFF

V gene: TRBV5-1
J gene: TRBJ2-7
CDR3 length: 14
clone size: .
CDR3 protein: CASSGGGNSYEQYF

V gene: TRBV29-1
J gene: TRBJ2-3
CDR3 length: 13
clone size: .
CDR3 protein: CSVATGWTDTQYF

V gene: TRBV6-5
J gene: TRBJ1-2
CDR3 length: 13
clone size: medium-sized
CDR3 protein: CASSYIGDYGYTF

V gene: TRBV12-3/TRBV12-4
J gene: TRBJ2-7
CDR3 length: 15
clone size: .
CDR3 protein: CASTQGGTGGYEQYF

V gene: TRBV11-2
J gene: TRBJ1-2
CDR3 length: 16
clone size: .
CDR3 protein: CASSLDGKGASYGYTF

V gene: TRBV11-2
J gene: TRBJ2-7
CDR3 length: 13
clone size: .
CDR3 protein: CASSFTDSYEQYF

V gene: TRBV12-3/TRBV12-4
J gene: TRBJ2-1
CDR3 length: 14
clone size: .
CDR3 protein: CASRRAGGYNEQFF

V gene: TRBV20-1
J gene: TRBJ2-3
CDR3 length: 12
clone size: medium-sized
CDR3 protein: CSASGSADTQYF

V gene: TRBV5-1
J gene: TRBJ2-5
CDR3 length: 14
clone size: .
CDR3 protein: CASSLGSGRETQYF

V gene: TRBV30
J gene: TRBJ1-1
CDR3 length: 13
clone size: medium-sized
CDR3 protein: CAWSVRRNTEAFF

V gene: TRBV19
J gene: TRBJ1-1
CDR3 length: 18
clone size: .
CDR3 protein: CASSIDRKGQLLSTEAFF

V gene: TRBV6-5
J gene: TRBJ2-2
CDR3 length: 15
clone size: .
CDR3 protein: CASMPRNANTGELFF

V gene: TRBV12-5
J gene: TRBJ1-3
CDR3 length: 13
clone size: .
CDR3 protein: CASAKTGGNTIYF